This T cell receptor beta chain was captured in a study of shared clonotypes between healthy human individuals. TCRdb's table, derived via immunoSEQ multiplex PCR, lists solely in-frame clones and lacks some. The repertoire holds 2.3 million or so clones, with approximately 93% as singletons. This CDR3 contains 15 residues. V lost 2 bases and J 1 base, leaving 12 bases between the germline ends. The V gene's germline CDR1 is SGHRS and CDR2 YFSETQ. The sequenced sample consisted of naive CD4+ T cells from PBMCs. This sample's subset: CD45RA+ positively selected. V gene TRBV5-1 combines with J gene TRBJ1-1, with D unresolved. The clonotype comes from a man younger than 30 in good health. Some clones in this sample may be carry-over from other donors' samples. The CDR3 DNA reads TGCGCCAGCAGCTTCGGAGGCCCGGAGAACACTGAAGCTTTCTTT. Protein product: CASSFGGPENTEAFF. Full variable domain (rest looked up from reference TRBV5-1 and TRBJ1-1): KAGVTQTPRYLIKTRGQQVTLSCSPISGHRSVSWYQQTPGQGLQFLFEYFSETQRNKGNFPGRFSGRQFSNSRSEMNVSTLELGDSALYLCASSFGGPENTEAFFGQGTRLTVV.